Below are 14 T cell receptor beta chains sequenced from a single sample in a study of CD8 T cells in Susac syndrome. An amount of RNA that ranged from roughly 0.5 to 1 ug was reverse transcribed with random hexamers. TCRdb reprocessed the immunoSEQ multiplex PCR reads via MiXCR and lists one record per CDR3 protein. This repertoire shows 250,000 to 300,000 distinct CDR3 sequences, 75% to 90% found once; its top ten account for under 0.2%. Sequencing was carried out using CD8+ T cells from PBMCs. Source of these receptors: a human donor with multiple sclerosis.

This clonotype was recorded only once. This rearrangement joins TRBV7-9 to TRBJ2-1; a possible D gene is TRBD2 (6 bases). Trimming shortened V by 0 bases and J by 1 base, and 10 bases separated the two germline ends. The CDR3 loop spans 16 amino acids. CDR1 is SEHNR and CDR2 is FQNEAQ in the germline V gene (reference sequence). CDR3 in amino acids: CASSLASGGSYNEQFF. CDR3 bases: TGTGCCAGCAGCTTAGCTAGCGGAGGGTCCTACAATGAGCAGTTCTTC.

This clonotype has a single count. The chain recombines TRBV4-1 with TRBJ2-1; D is possibly TRBD1 (6 bases). The CDR3 has 16 residues. The V and J ends lost 3 bases and 5 bases respectively, with 17 bases between them. From germline, CDR1 is MGHRA and CDR2 YSYEKL. DNA for the CDR3: TGCGCCAGCAGCCACCCTTCAGGGGATTTGAACAATGAGCAGTTCTTC. Protein: CASSHPSGDLNNEQFF.

This clonotype came up once. V gene TRBV6-6 combines with J gene TRBJ2-5, with unresolved D. This CDR3 has 13 residues. V was trimmed by 8 bases and J by 1 base, leaving 11 bases between them. Looked up from germline, CDR1 is MNHNY and CDR2 is SVGAGI (reference sequence). The CDR3 bases are TGTGCCAGCCACCCCGGAACCCAAGAGACCCAGTACTTC. It specifies CASHPGTQETQYF.

V usage is TRBV27 and J usage is TRBJ2-7, with 8 bases identical to TRBD2. In germline, CDR1 is MNHEY, CDR2 SMNVEV (reference sequence). Unmatched junction bases numbered 11, after V lost 7 bases and J lost 3 bases. There are 15 residues in the CDR3. The CDR3 spells CASIQRGGTFYEQYF. The CDR3 nucleotides are TGTGCCAGCATCCAACGGGGGGGTACATTCTACGAGCAGTACTTC.

The chain joins TRBV25-1 to TRBJ1-4, with no clear D. Trimming removed 4 bases at V and 5 bases at J, with 14 bases between. The CDR3 covers 15 residues. Germline loops: CDR1 MGHDK, CDR2 SYGVNS. The CDR3 DNA sequence: TGTGCCAGCAGTGGGAGTTGGACGGAAAATGAAAAACTGTTTTTT. Protein product: CASSGSWTENEKLFF. The full variable domain, its missing parts supplied by reference TRBV25-1 and TRBJ1-4, is EADIYQTPRYLVIGTGKKITLECSQTMGHDKMYWYQQDPGMELHLIHYSYGVNSTEKGDLSSESTVSRIRTEHFPLTLESARPSHTSQYLCASSGSWTENEKLFFGSGTQLSVL.

The chain carries TRBV19 and TRBJ1-5; D gene uncertain. V was clipped by 7 bases and J by 3 bases, with 16 bases between them. This CDR3 has 15 residues. CDR1 is LNHDA and CDR2 is SQIVND in the germline V gene (reference sequence). In DNA form, the CDR3 reads TGTGCCAGTACCTCCACTCCGGGCCACAATCAGCCCCAGCATTTT. Encoded protein: CASTSTPGHNQPQHF.

The chain uses TRBV20-1 and TRBJ2-5; 9 nucleotides line up with TRBD2. Looked up from germline, CDR1 is DFQATT and CDR2 is SNEGSKA (reference sequence). Trimming took 5 bases from V and 1 from J; bases not matched to a gene: 5. This CDR3 spans 14 amino acids. The DNA for the CDR3 is TGCAGTGCTGCCGATAGCGGGGGCCAAGAGACCCAGTACTTC. This gives the protein CSAADSGGQETQYF.

The chain joins TRBV6-1 to TRBJ1-5; TRBD1 might be the D (6 bases). Germline CDR1 is MNHNS and CDR2 is SASEGT. Deletions cut 6 bases from V and 6 bases from J, with 15 bases between. The CDR3 is made up of 14 amino acids. CDR3 DNA: TGTGCCAGCAGGGGGGGCGGAATCAGTCAGCCCCAGCATTTT. This sequence encodes CASRGGGISQPQHF.

J is TRBJ2-5 and V is TRBV2, with D possibly being TRBD1 (6 bases). The ends were cut back, 3 bases at V and 0 bases at J, with 14 bases in the middle. Germline values: CDR1 SNHLY, CDR2 FYNNEI. The CDR3 consists of 16 residues. CDR3 sequence reads: CASSERGTTYQETQYF. The CDR3 DNA reads TGTGCCAGCAGTGAGAGGGGGACGACTTACCAAGAGACCCAGTACTTC.

The V and J genes are TRBV25-1 and TRBJ2-7; 7 positions match TRBD1. V gave up 4 bases and J gave up 5 bases; unmatched junction bases: 8. Germline CDR1 MGHDK, CDR2 SYGVNS. This CDR3 is built from 14 residues. The CDR3 here is CASSAWTGGHEQYF. CDR3 nucleotide sequence: TGTGCCAGCAGTGCCTGGACAGGCGGACACGAGCAGTACTTC.

This chain links TRBV29-1 with TRBJ2-2; D possibly corresponds to TRBD2 (5 bases). Deletions cut 6 bases from V and 3 bases from J, with 14 bases between. Looked up from germline, CDR1 is SQVTM and CDR2 is ANQGSEA. There are 14 residues in the CDR3. CDR3 sequence (DNA): TGCAGCGTAACTTACGGGGTGGACACCGGGGAGCTGTTTTTT. This sequence encodes CSVTYGVDTGELFF.

This chain connects TRBV12-3 or TRBV12-4 to TRBJ1-5; a possible D gene is TRBD1 (5 bases). The CDR3 runs to 15 residues. V lost 5 bases and J 0 bases, leaving 11 bases between the germline ends. The chain's CDR3 is CASSPGGYSNQPQHF. DNA for the CDR3: TGTGCCAGCAGTCCCGGGGGGTATAGCAATCAGCCCCAGCATTTT.

This clonotype came up once. The V gene is TRBV24-1, the J gene TRBJ2-2; D is undetermined. The germline V and J ends were trimmed by 0 bases and 5 bases, with 12 bases remaining between them. This CDR3 contains 16 residues. Germline CDR1 and CDR2: KGHDR and SFDVKD. CDR3 sequence: CATSDLQFDGTGELFF. Written as DNA, the CDR3 is TGTGCCACCAGTGATTTGCAATTTGACGGGACCGGGGAGCTGTTTTTT.

The rearrangement joins TRBV12-5 to TRBJ1-2, with a tentative D call TRBD1 (5 bases). V shed 2 bases and J shed 3 bases, with 7 bases lying between them. CDR1 and CDR2 (germline): LGHNT, FRNRAP. The CDR3 contains 13 residues. The CDR3 nucleotides read TGTGCTAGTGGTTTGTCGGGGGACTATGGCTACACCTTC. Encoded protein: CASGLSGDYGYTF.